Sequencing of this T cell receptor (beta chain) was carried out in a study of shared T cell receptors in the human thymus. This table comes from immunoSEQ multiplex PCR, and its TCRdb copy is limited to in-frame clones, with some not included. This sample has under 850,000 clones; 85% to 90% occur once, and the top ten carry over 0.008%. Germline loops: CDR1 SGHDT, CDR2 YYEEEE. The CDR3 covers 15 residues. Another study also made use of these data, one on human thymus T cells. That investigation notes: Each of the donors was a healthy Finnish infant who was undergoing open corrective cardiac surgery for congenital heart defects. The thymus tissue came from resections taken during corrective heart surgery. Apparent bias marked the V and J gene usage of thymic and blood repertoires. Thymic repertoires overlap heavily among unrelated individuals, related research has reported.

The V gene is TRBV5-6, the J gene TRBJ2-5, with 9 bases matching TRBD2. The J call is in doubt because the DNA end fits TRBJ2-7 better. The sample comprised thymocytes. The clonotype was recovered from a boy under three years old with a congenital heart defect. CDR3 in DNA: TGTGCCAGCAGCTATAGCGGGAGCCCAACCTACGAGCAGTACTTC. It translates to CASSYSGSPTYEQYF.